A selection of T cell receptor beta chains follows, all from one sample in a study of T cell changes during pregnancy in multiple sclerosis. Assay: immunoSEQ multiplex PCR; the TCRdb copy retains only in-frame clones and omits some. The data hold under 80,000 clones, with roughly nine tenths observed a single time. The sample in question was peripheral blood, obtained in the second trimester of pregnancy. The receptors were sampled from a female donor with multiple sclerosis, enrolled in a pregnancy study. Each CDR3 is given with its conserved first and last residue. The D gene is left open where the match is weak. Part of the rows lack a size; the others show once, few, many or a class for expanded clones.

TRBJ2-2	TRBD1	.	TRBV18	TGTGCCAGCTCACCACCCGGGACAGTGTTCGCCGGGGAGCTGTTTTTT	CASSPPGTVFAGELFF
TRBJ1-2	TRBD1	once	TRBV6-1	TGTGCCAGCAGTGCGGGAGCTCACAGGGGCGGACATGGCTACACCTTC	CASSAGAHRGGHGYTF
TRBJ2-7	.	.	TRBV19	TGTGCCAGTAGTATAACGATCCCTAGCGAGCAGTACTTC	CASSITIPSEQYF
TRBJ2-7	TRBD1	.	TRBV7-9	TGTGCCAGCAGCTGGAGGACAGGGATGGACGAGCAGTACTTC	CASSWRTGMDEQYF
TRBJ2-3	TRBD2	.	TRBV6-1	TGTGCCAGCAGTGAGCCCGCTAGCGGGAGGGGGGAAGATACGCAGTATTTT	CASSEPASGRGEDTQYF
TRBJ2-2	.	.	TRBV7-2	TGTGCCAGCAGCTTTAGCGTCCAGGGGGGCCACACCGGGGAGCTGTTTTTT	CASSFSVQGGHTGELFF
TRBJ2-6	TRBD2	.	TRBV19	TGTGCCAGTATCGACGGGGGGTCTGGGGCCAACGTCCTGACTTTC	CASIDGGSGANVLTF
TRBJ2-2	TRBD2	.	TRBV6-1	TGTGCCAGCAGAAGGGAGGGGAACTCCGGGGAGCTGTTTTTT	CASRREGNSGELFF
TRBJ2-1	TRBD1	.	TRBV7-2	TGTGCCAGCAGCACGGGACAGGCTCAAATGCAGTTCTTC	CASSTGQAQMQFF
TRBJ2-3	TRBD2	.	TRBV4-2	TGTGCCAGCAGCCAAGTAGCGGGGAGCACAGATACGCAGTATTTT	CASSQVAGSTDTQYF
TRBJ2-5	.	.	TRBV18	TGTGCCAGCTCTCAGATTACAGGTGGTCGAGAGACCCAGTACTTC	CASSQITGGRETQYF
TRBJ2-5	TRBD1	.	TRBV12-5	TGTGCTAGTACAGGGGCTGTAGAGACCCAGTACTTC	CASTGAVETQYF
TRBJ1-5	.	once	TRBV5-1	TGCGCCAGCAGCTTGCTCTCCAGGTTGACACATAGCAATCAGCCCCAGCATTTT	CASSLLSRLTHSNQPQHF
TRBJ2-5	TRBD1	.	TRBV19	TGTGCCAGTAGTATAGACGCCATGAAGGCAGGGGGCACACGGGAGACCCAGTACTTC	CASSIDAMKAGGTRETQYF
TRBJ2-1	.	.	TRBV29-1	TGCAGCGTTGGTTGGGGGGGCGGTTTTAATGAGCAGTTCTTC	CSVGWGGGFNEQFF
TRBJ2-7	.	.	TRBV6-1	TGTGCCAGCACTATTTTCAACTACGAGCAGTACTTC	CASTIFNYEQYF
TRBJ2-6	.	.	TRBV30	TGTGCCTGGAGTGCTATTTTGTCTGGGGCCAACGTCCTGACTTTC	CAWSAILSGANVLTF
TRBJ1-6	TRBD1	.	TRBV13	TGTGCCAGCCTGAAGACAGGGCACAGGTCACCCCTCCACTTT	CASLKTGHRSPLHF
TRBJ1-1	.	.	TRBV6-6	TGTGCCAGCAGTTACCCCAGGAACACTGAAGCTTTCTTT	CASSYPRNTEAFF
TRBJ1-2	TRBD1	.	TRBV27	TGTGCCAGCAGGCGAGCACAGGGGTCCTATGGCTACACCTTC	CASRRAQGSYGYTF
TRBJ2-2	TRBD2	.	TRBV19	TGTGCCAGTAGTAGGGGACTAGCGGGAGCGGCCGGGGAGCTGTTTTTT	CASSRGLAGAAGELFF
TRBJ2-5	.	once	TRBV6-1	TGTGCCAGCAGTGAGGGAGTGGTCGAGACCCAGTACTTC	CASSEGVVETQYF
TRBJ1-3	TRBD1	.	TRBV4-2	TGTGCCAGCAGCCCGGGACAGGGGGCGAATGGAAACACCATATATTTT	CASSPGQGANGNTIYF
TRBJ1-3	TRBD1	.	TRBV30	TGTGCCTGGAGTTCAGGGGGCACCATATATTTT	CAWSSGGTIYF
TRBJ2-7	TRBD1	.	TRBV7-8	TGTGCCAGCAGTCCCGGACAGGGGGTAGTAGGGCAGTACTTC	CASSPGQGVVGQYF
TRBJ2-1	TRBD2	.	TRBV30	TGTGCCTGGAAGCAAAAAACGGGGCTAGCGGGAGGTAATGAGCAGTTCTTC	CAWKQKTGLAGGNEQFF
TRBJ2-3	TRBD2	.	TRBV23-1	TGCGCCAGCAGTCGGAGGGGACTAGCGGGGGCTGAGGCAGATACGCAGTATTTT	CASSRRGLAGAEADTQYF
TRBJ2-7	.	few	TRBV10-3	TGTGCCATCAGCAGTACAGGGAACGAGCAGTACTTC	CAISSTGNEQYF
TRBJ2-3	TRBD1	.	TRBV6-5	TGTGCCAGCAGGGACAGGAGCACAGATACGCAGTATTTT	CASRDRSTDTQYF
TRBJ1-1	.	.	TRBV2	TGTGCCAGCAGGGATCAGGGGAATGAAGCTTTCTTT	CASRDQGNEAFF
TRBJ2-6	.	.	TRBV2	TGTGCCAGCACCGCCGGGGCGGGAGGGGCCAACGTCCTGACTTTC	CASTAGAGGANVLTF
TRBJ2-2	.	.	TRBV5-6	TGTGCCAGCAGCTTGGTCTCGATCTGGAGGGTCGGGAACACCGGGGAGCTGTTTTTT	CASSLVSIWRVGNTGELFF
TRBJ2-3	TRBD1	once	TRBV9	TGTGCCAGCAGCCCCCGACAGGGGGCGGACACAGATACGCAGTATTTT	CASSPRQGADTDTQYF
TRBJ1-5	.	.	TRBV21-1	TGTGCCAGCAGCTCCCTAGGCCCTTGGGATTTT	CASSSLGPWDF
TRBJ1-6	TRBD1	.	TRBV13	TGTGCCAGCAGCCGACAGGGCCCGAGGTCACCCCTCCACTTT	CASSRQGPRSPLHF
TRBJ1-2	.	.	TRBV2	TGTGCCAGCAGTGGGGCCCCTCGTGCTAACTATGGCTACACCTTC	CASSGAPRANYGYTF